The present T cell receptor beta chain was sequenced within a study of identical twins. Study-level results: Out-of-frame beta sequences exhibited a weaker degree of excess twin sharing. Where out-of-frame alpha sequences were twin-shared, they showed excess low generation probability. Memory repertoires showed no such pattern, whereas abundant cord blood beta clonotypes carried fewer insertions.

TCRdb called the 5' RACE reads again in MiXCR, with one record for every CDR3 protein. The sample shows 200,000 to 250,000 distinct CDR3 sequences, around 6.9% of them seen only once. This clonotype was observed at least ten times. What it binds is not known. The CDR3 extends over 11 amino acids. From germline, CDR1 is SGHTA and CDR2 FQGNSA. The V end was cut by 4 bases, the J end by 7 bases, with 7 bases between. The same specimen was also included in a second study, on yellow fever vaccine responses in identical twins.

The genes are TRBV7-2 and TRBJ1-2; no clear D gene. Sequencing was performed on memory (CD45RO+) T cells sorted from blood. The clonotype originates from a woman in her late teens or twenties in good health. For the CDR3, the DNA is TGTGCCAGCAGCTACTACGGTGGCTACACCTTC. Its translation is CASSYYGGYTF.